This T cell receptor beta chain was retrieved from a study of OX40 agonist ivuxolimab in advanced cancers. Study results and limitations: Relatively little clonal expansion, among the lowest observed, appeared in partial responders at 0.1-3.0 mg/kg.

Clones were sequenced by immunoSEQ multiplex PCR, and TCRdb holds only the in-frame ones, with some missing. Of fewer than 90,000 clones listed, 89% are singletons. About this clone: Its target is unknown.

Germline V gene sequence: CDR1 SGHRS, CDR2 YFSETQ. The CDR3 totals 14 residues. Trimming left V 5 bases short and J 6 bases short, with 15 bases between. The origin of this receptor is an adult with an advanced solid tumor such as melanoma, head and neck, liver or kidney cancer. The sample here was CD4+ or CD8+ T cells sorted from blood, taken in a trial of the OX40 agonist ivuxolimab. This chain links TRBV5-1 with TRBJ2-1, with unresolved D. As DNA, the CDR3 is TGCGCCAGCAGATGGTCTGGGTTCAGCAATGAGCAGTTCTTC. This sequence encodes CASRWSGFSNEQFF.